This T cell receptor (beta chain) was recorded in a study of CD8+ T cells in alopecia areata (dated by TCRdb to the late 2010s). Context from the whole study: Treated patients were enrolled in an open-label pilot trial of oral tofacitinib at 5 to 10 mg twice daily for moderate-to-severe alopecia areata. Tofacitinib was given for 6 to 18 months, followed by 6 months of follow-up off drug to assess delayed response and recurrence. Disease severity in treated patients was measured with the SALT score, which quantifies the percentage of affected scalp surface area. In both human patients and the C3H/HeJ mouse model, the study applied high-throughput TCRbeta sequencing to look at T cell clonal expansion in alopecia areata. Human TCRbeta sequencing covered scalp tissue and sorted CD4+ and CD8+ peripheral blood T cells from patchy and totalis/universalis alopecia areata patients and healthy controls. Patients on tofacitinib were biopsied at baseline and after 4 and 24 weeks of treatment, and several of the patients also had a later scalp biopsy. Scalp clonality was compared among normal scalp (n=4), patchy alopecia areata scalp (n=8), and alopecia totalis/universalis scalp (n=8). RNA was extracted with the PAXgene miRNA kit for fixed scalp, the miRNeasy kit for PBMCs, and the RNeasy kit for mouse skin. immunoSEQ multiplex PCR using 35 Vbeta forward primers and 13 Jbeta reverse primers was used to amplify TCRbeta CDR3 regions. Beyond this particular receptor, the publication reports: Scalp TCR repertoire analysis is complicated because resident alphabeta T cells in normal human skin are also sequenced, whereas mouse skin is dominated by gammadelta T cells. With tofacitinib, both scalp clonality and the number of expanded CD8+ clones among the top 100 scalp clones went down significantly. The treated cohort was small, with a single nonresponder, so links between baseline CD8+ expansion and response need larger studies. Shared TCR sequences between patients were less evident than in mice, which may be partly attributable to HLA diversity in the patient population. Lesional scalp, especially in alopecia totalis/universalis, showed higher clonality and more expanded CD8+ clones than normal scalp, suggesting antigenic drive. Many expanded lesional clones persisted in scalp and blood during tofacitinib treatment, which may partly explain relapse after stopping treatment.

In light of the paper, this sample's treatment or condition label describes: oral pan-JAK inhibitor, 5-10 mg twice daily. From alopecia areata patients, peripheral blood was collected along with lesional scalp punch biopsies. After PBMCs were isolated by density centrifugation and stained for CD3, CD4 and CD8, a FACSAria was used to sort CD4+ and CD8+ T cells. On this clone itself: No antigen is known for it. Base-call qualities are not available, and no considerably larger clone is one nucleotide away.

The method was the immunoSEQ multiplex PCR assay. To provide template for TCR sequencing, every sample had RNA extracted and reverse transcribed into cDNA. SuperScript III was used to make first-strand cDNA, primed with a 2:1 mix of oligo-dT and random hexamers. A synthetic immune receptor repertoire was used to gauge amplification bias, and whatever bias remained was removed computationally. In the paper's pipeline: Raw reads were preprocessed for error removal, and CDR3 was defined according to IMGT conventions as running from the conserved cysteine to phenylalanine. To get clonality, Shannon entropy was normalized by log2 of the number of productive unique TCRs and the result was subtracted from 1. Whether each scalp clone was CD4 or CD8 was inferred by checking scalp TCRbeta sequences against the CD4 and CD8 repertoires from sorted blood. TCRdb took over this immuneACCESS table, retaining in-frame rearrangements with V and J assigned. Such tables are incomplete; in checked studies, under half of the missing clones stem from an unresolved V gene, and the remainder is unexplained. The V and J calls and clone size were taken over from that table, and D and trimming were inferred from the DNA. Counted in this sample were some 190,000 clones; roughly three fifths of them appeared once. The biggest ten clones account for about 1.2% of the sample.

The germline V gene encodes CDR1 SGHVS and CDR2 FQNEAQ. At the junction V is shortened by 4 bases and J by 1 base; bases outside the gene matches: 3. Counted from cysteine to phenylalanine, this CDR3 has 16 amino acids. Here the CDR3 DNA is all that survives: 48 bases in frame from base 1. This specimen consisted of CD4+ T cells sorted from blood, obtained at week 44, from a patient treated with tofacitinib. The sequence links TRBV7-8 to TRBJ2-2, and 10 junctional nucleotides match TRBD2. This sequence was found in a human donor with alopecia areata. The DNA sequence is given as TGTGCCAGCAGCTCGTTAGCGGGGGGGAACACCGGGGAGCTGTTTTTT. It specifies CASSSLAGGNTGELFF.